The rows below give T cell receptor beta chains drawn from one sample of a study of vaccination and CD4 T cells after COVID-19. TCRdb called the PCR reads again in MiXCR, with one record for every CDR3 protein. Here the sample spans some 40,000 distinct CDR3 sequences, around 35% being singletons. Sample: CD4+ T cells from blood, taken about 7 months after SARS-CoV-2 vaccination. The origin of the receptors is a human donor who had recovered from COVID-19. The CDR3 runs from the conserved cysteine through the conserved F or W. Fields, in order: clone size, CDR3 length, D gene, V gene, J gene, CDR3 protein, CDR3 DNA. The D gene is left open where the match is weak. Not all rows give a size; the values are once, few, many and, for expanded clones, a class.

once	13	.	TRBV28	TRBJ2-3	CASRQRGTDTQYF	TGTGCCAGCAGACAACGGGGGACAGATACGCAGTATTTT
.	13	.	TRBV7-9	TRBJ1-5	CASSPSQDQPQHF	TGTGCCAGCAGCCCATCCCAGGATCAGCCCCAGCATTTT
.	16	TRBD1	TRBV27	TRBJ2-7	CASSLSITGVSNEQYF	TGTGCCAGCAGTTTATCGATCACAGGGGTAAGCAACGAGCAGTACTTC
.	16	.	TRBV7-3	TRBJ2-7	CASSLSAVPSSYEQYF	TGTGCCAGCAGCTTATCGGCGGTCCCGAGCTCCTACGAGCAGTACTTC
.	15	TRBD1	TRBV15	TRBJ2-7	CATSRDRGHSYEQYF	TGTGCCACCAGCAGGGACAGGGGGCACTCCTACGAGCAGTACTTC
few	14	.	TRBV7-9	TRBJ2-7	CASSSRLGFSEQYF	TGTGCCAGCAGCTCCCGGTTAGGGTTCTCGGAGCAGTACTTC
few	10	.	TRBV21-1	TRBJ1-5	CASSKGPQHF	TGTGCCAGCAGCAAAGGCCCCCAGCATTTT
.	15	.	TRBV5-1	TRBJ1-2	CASSPEGVANYGYTF	TGCGCCAGCAGCCCCGAGGGCGTAGCTAACTATGGCTACACCTTC
few	15	TRBD1	TRBV19	TRBJ2-2	CASIRGQGVAGELFF	TGTGCCAGTATACGGGGACAGGGTGTCGCCGGGGAGCTGTTTTTT
.	12	.	TRBV2	TRBJ1-1	CASSPDNTEAFF	TGTGCCAGCAGTCCCGATAACACTGAAGCTTTCTTT
.	13	TRBD2	TRBV19	TRBJ2-1	CASRLAGGLEQFF	TGTGCCAGTAGACTAGCGGGAGGGCTTGAGCAGTTCTTC
few	16	.	TRBV20-1	TRBJ2-3	CSARPPFKGSPDTQYF	TGCAGTGCTAGACCCCCGTTTAAGGGGAGCCCAGATACGCAGTATTTT
.	10	.	TRBV20-1	TRBJ1-2	CSAPGGGYTF	TGCAGTGCCCCGGGGGGTGGGTACACCTTC
few	15	.	TRBV10-3	TRBJ1-5	CAISADGTIGQPQHF	TGTGCCATCAGTGCAGACGGAACGATTGGGCAGCCCCAGCATTTT
.	15	.	TRBV7-2	TRBJ1-3	CASSIDQSSGNTIYF	TGTGCCAGCAGCATCGATCAGAGCTCTGGAAACACCATATATTTT
.	13	.	TRBV7-9	TRBJ2-1	CASKGTAGNEQFF	TGTGCCAGCAAGGGGACCGCTGGGAATGAGCAGTTCTTC
.	14	TRBD2	TRBV6-1	TRBJ2-1	CATKQLAGGREQFF	TGTGCCACCAAACAACTAGCGGGAGGGAGGGAGCAGTTCTTC
few	14	.	TRBV24-1	TRBJ1-5	CATSDFQAYQPQHF	TGTGCCACCAGTGATTTTCAGGCCTATCAGCCCCAGCATTTT
.	15	TRBD1	TRBV2	TRBJ2-3	CASKTGGGMKDTQYF	TGTGCCAGCAAAACAGGGGGAGGAATGAAAGATACGCAGTATTTT
.	13	.	TRBV2	TRBJ1-1	CASRESGSDEAFF	TGTGCCAGCAGGGAGTCAGGGTCTGATGAAGCTTTCTTT
few	16	.	TRBV20-1	TRBJ1-5	CSAGGLTLYSNQPQHF	TGCAGTGCTGGAGGGTTGACACTGTATAGCAATCAGCCCCAGCATTTT
.	14	.	TRBV6-1	TRBJ2-3	CATKNRPNTDTQYF	TGTGCCACCAAAAACCGCCCTAACACAGATACGCAGTATTTT
.	15	.	TRBV7-2	TRBJ1-1	CASSRNKQMNTEAFF	TGTGCCAGCAGCCGTAATAAACAGATGAACACTGAAGCTTTCTTT
.	15	.	TRBV20-1	TRBJ2-1	CSAPGSSPVAGKQFF	TGCAGTGCCCCCGGCTCCAGCCCGGTTGCCGGGAAGCAGTTCTTC
few	15	.	TRBV7-9	TRBJ2-3	CASSSRRGSTDTQYF	TGTGCCAGCAGCTCCAGGCGGGGTAGCACAGATACGCAGTATTTT
.	15	.	TRBV7-2	TRBJ2-7	CASSLDSGLTYEQYF	TGTGCCAGCAGCTTAGACTCGGGACTGACATACGAGCAGTACTTC
.	22	.	TRBV7-5	TRBJ2-1	CISVPEDPPGLAELSSYNEQFF	.
few	13	.	TRBV6-5	TRBJ2-1	CASSYDQGNEQFF	TGTGCCAGCAGTTATGACCAGGGGAATGAGCAGTTCTTC
few	13	.	TRBV7-9	TRBJ1-1	CASQVSRDTEAFF	TGTGCCAGTCAGGTTAGCAGGGACACTGAAGCTTTCTTT
few	16	TRBD2	TRBV24-1	TRBJ2-3	CATSGGSGRAWDTQYF	TGTGCCACCAGTGGCGGTAGCGGGAGGGCCTGGGATACGCAGTATTTT
few	15	TRBD1	TRBV7-2	TRBJ2-5	CASRNRDRGQETQYF	TGTGCCAGCAGAAACCGGGACAGGGGGCAAGAGACCCAGTACTTC
few	14	TRBD2	TRBV15	TRBJ2-1	CATSRPGGPYEQFF	TGTGCCACCAGCAGACCGGGAGGGCCTTATGAGCAGTTCTTC
.	16	TRBD1	TRBV27	TRBJ1-6	CASSRRQGAINSPLHF	TGTGCCAGCAGCCGGCGACAGGGGGCGATTAATTCACCCCTCCACTTT
.	13	.	TRBV2	TRBJ1-5	CASSGLGDQPQHF	TGTGCCAGCAGCGGTTTAGGGGATCAGCCCCAGCATTTT
.	16	TRBD1	TRBV24-1	TRBJ1-2	CATSDKGQGGSYGYTF	TGTGCCACCAGTGATAAGGGACAGGGAGGGAGCTATGGCTACACCTTC
once	13	TRBD1	TRBV2	TRBJ2-1	CASIWTGFNEQFF	TGTGCCAGCATATGGACAGGGTTCAATGAGCAGTTCTTC
.	14	.	TRBV19	TRBJ2-7	CASSIGQGPNEQYF	TGTGCCAGTAGTATTGGGCAGGGTCCCAACGAGCAGTACTTC
.	14	.	TRBV27	TRBJ2-7	CASSSMVPPYEQYF	TGTGCCAGCAGCTCTATGGTACCCCCCTACGAGCAGTACTTC
.	16	TRBD2	TRBV7-9	TRBJ2-1	CASSIPSGSIAHEQFF	TGTGCCAGCAGCATTCCTAGCGGGAGCATTGCCCATGAGCAGTTCTTC